This TCR beta chain was observed in a study of spatial heterogeneity in lung cancer. A single record per CDR3 protein comes from TCRdb applying MiXCR to the 5' RACE reads. The sample consists of 55,000 to 75,000 distinct CDR3 sequences, roughly 7.9% of them appearing once. The trim removed 1 base at V and 4 bases at J, leaving 2 bases unmatched. In germline, CDR1 is SGHAT, CDR2 FQNNGV. CDR3 length: 15 residues. Time point meaning: sample taken at primary tumor resection. From tumor, nontumor lung or frozen PBMC, whole RNA was taken unsorted for sequencing. The donors were 55 to 80 patients with non-small cell lung cancer that was early-stage and untreated.

This chain connects TRBV11-2 to TRBJ2-1, with 9 bases fitting TRBD2. The sequencing here drew on PBMCs, taken at surgery. The receptor was isolated from a female donor with early-stage non-small cell lung cancer. The CDR3: CASSLGAGGYNEQFF. CDR3 bases: TGTGCCAGCAGCTTAGGCGCGGGAGGGTACAATGAGCAGTTCTTC. Combining the CDR3 with reference TRBV11-2 and TRBJ2-1 gives the whole variable domain EAGVAQSPRYKIIEKRQSVAFWCNPISGHATLYWYQQILGQGPKLLIQFQNNGVVDDSQLPKDRFSAERLKGVDSTLKIQPAKLEDSAVYLCASSLGAGGYNEQFFGPGTRLTVL.